These 25 T cell receptor beta chains share one sample of origin, sequenced in a study of metastatic and nonmetastatic thyroid tumors. MiXCR re-clonotyped the PCR reads for TCRdb. The sample has about 10,000 clones, roughly 28% seen once. Patients had received no treatment of any kind before thyroid surgery. Material for sequencing was tumor tissue. Every receptor here comes from a female donor with papillary thyroid cancer or a benign thyroid nodule (not recorded which). Some clones in this sample may be carry-over from other donors' samples.

This clone has just a few counts. The rearrangement links TRBV20-1 to TRBJ1-6; D perhaps matches TRBD1 (5 bases). Germline V CDR1 and CDR2: DFQATT, SNEGSKA (reference sequence). V was shortened by 3 bases and J by 7 bases, with 16 bases between the two germline ends. The CDR3 length is 15 residues. The DNA of the CDR3 is TGCAGTGCTAGTAGTGACCGGGACGTAAATTCACCCCTCCACTTT. Translation gives CSASSDRDVNSPLHF.

Relative to its sample, this clone is medium-sized. The genes are TRBV6-6 and TRBJ1-5, with D unresolved. Germline lookup yields CDR1 MNHNY and CDR2 SVGAGI (reference sequence). V was cut by 0 bases and J by 1 base, with 7 bases left in between. The CDR3 has 15 residues. CDR3 bases: TGTGCCAGCAGTTACTCCCAGGAGAGCAATCAGCCCCAGCATTTT. It translates to CASSYSQESNQPQHF.

By sample fraction, this clone is medium-sized (0.01 to 0.1%). The chain uses TRBV20-1 and TRBJ1-1; no clear D. Germline-derived CDR1 and CDR2 are DFQATT and SNEGSKA (reference sequence). The CDR3 is made up of 14 amino acids. Deletions cut 5 bases from V and 5 bases from J, with 18 bases between. The CDR3: CSAEGPEVSTEAFF. CDR3 sequence (DNA): TGCAGTGCTGAGGGCCCTGAGGTTAGTACTGAAGCTTTCTTT.

In this sample, this clone turned up a few times. The V gene is TRBV12-3 or TRBV12-4, the J gene TRBJ1-1; TRBD1 matches at 7 bases. This CDR3 has 14 amino acids. The V gene end was trimmed by 6 bases and the J gene end by 2 bases; junction bases not matched to a gene: 6. The CDR3 DNA is TGTGCCAGCAGCCCGACAGGGCCTAACACTGAAGCTTTCTTT. Translated: CASSPTGPNTEAFF.

This clone was detected ten times or more. This chain connects TRBV4-2 to TRBJ1-6; D unclear. With 0 bases removed from V and 2 bases from J, the gap between germline ends came to 8 bases. Germline CDR1 reads LGHNA; CDR2 reads YNFKEQ. This CDR3 is 16 amino acids long. Here the CDR3 DNA reads TGTGCCAGCAGCCAAGAAGCCGTGACCTATAATTCACCCCTCCACTTT. This translates into CASSQEAVTYNSPLHF.

This clone turned up a few times. At one boundary the junction diverges from the germline segment, which might be a read error. This chain joins TRBV28 and TRBJ2-2; D is unresolved. This CDR3 is 14 amino acids long. Germline V lookup: CDR1 MDHEN, CDR2 SYDVKM. As DNA, the CDR3 is TGTGCCAGTAGTTTCGCCCCGAACACCGGGGAGCTGTTTTTT. Translating gives CASSFAPNTGELFF.

This clone came up a few times. The chain links TRBV19 to TRBJ1-1, with 8 bases that match TRBD1. Germline values: CDR1 LNHDA, CDR2 SQIVND (reference sequence). V trimming: 5 bases; J trimming: 3 bases; junction bases outside the gene matches: 5. CDR3 size: 14 residues. The CDR3 DNA reads as TGTGCCAGTAGTTCGCGGACAGGGCACACTGAAGCTTTCTTT. Translating gives CASSSRTGHTEAFF.

The CDR3 region has the DNA TGCAGCGTTGAAGACCCCGGACAGGGACGCTATGGCTACACCTTC. Amino acid sequence: CSVEDPGQGRYGYTF. The V gene is TRBV29-1, the J gene TRBJ1-2; 8 bases match TRBD1. CDR1 is SQVTM and CDR2 is ANQGSEA in the germline V gene. J gave up 4 bases and V 0 bases, and 7 bases lay outside the gene matches. This CDR3 is built from 15 residues.

In the case of this clone: This same CDR3 is encoded by further DNA sequences in the sample. This chain joins TRBV11-1 and TRBJ2-5; TRBD2 might be the D (5 bases). This CDR3 is built from 19 residues. Trimming stripped 4 bases from V and 5 bases from J, with 29 bases between. Germline V CDR1 and CDR2: SGHAT, FQDESV (reference sequence). Here the CDR3 reads CASSSTQREAGGIGETQYF. DNA of the CDR3: TGTGCCAGCAGCTCGACCCAAAGGGAAGCAGGAGGTATCGGGGAGACCCAGTACTTC.

The chain couples TRBV20-1 to TRBJ1-1; possibly TRBD1 for D (5 bases). Between the trimmed V and J ends, which lost 3 bases and 4 bases, there was a span of 9 bases. Germline V gene data show CDR1 as DFQATT and CDR2 as SNEGSKA (reference sequence). The CDR3 runs to 12 residues. The CDR3 DNA follows: TGCAGTGCTAGGGAGGGGCGCACTGAAGCTTTCTTT. This sequence encodes CSAREGRTEAFF.

The chain carries TRBV28 and TRBJ2-7; TRBD1 matches at 8 bases. Trimming removed 6 bases from V and 5 bases from J; junction bases left unmatched: 12. This CDR3 has 15 amino acids. Germline loops: CDR1 MDHEN, CDR2 SYDVKM. Written as DNA, the CDR3 is TGTGCCAGCAGGGGTACCGGGACAGGCATCCACGAGCAGTACTTC. Protein: CASRGTGTGIHEQYF.

The V call is TRBV7-6, the J call TRBJ2-1; D ambiguous. The germline V gene has CDR1 SGHVS and CDR2 FNYEAQ. V lost 5 bases and J 7 bases, leaving 6 bases between the germline ends. This CDR3 is 11 amino acids long. The CDR3 DNA reads as TGTGCCAGCAGCCCGATAAATGAGCAGTTCTTC. This codes for CASSPINEQFF.

By frequency in the sample, this clone is medium-sized. This chain links TRBV20-1 with TRBJ2-3, with 12 bases lining up with TRBD2. The germline V gene has CDR1 DFQATT and CDR2 SNEGSKA (reference sequence). The CDR3 spans 16 residues. V shed 5 bases, J shed 3 bases, and the junction held 9 bases outside the gene matches. CDR3 protein: CSASHAGTSGTDTQYF. DNA for the CDR3: TGCAGTGCTTCGCACGCCGGGACTAGCGGGACAGATACGCAGTATTTT.

This chain joins TRBV19 and TRBJ2-1, with 10 bases lining up with TRBD1. Germline-derived CDR1 and CDR2 are LNHDA and SQIVND (reference sequence). The CDR3 is 13 amino acids. J lost 6 bases, V lost 11 bases, and 7 bases had no gene match. The CDR3 DNA reads as TGTGCCCAGGGGACAGGGGTACTCAATGAGCAGTTCTTC. As protein: CAQGTGVLNEQFF.

V and J are TRBV20-1 and TRBJ2-1; no reliable D call. CDR1 is DFQATT and CDR2 is SNEGSKA in the germline V gene (reference sequence). Trimming left V 0 bases short and J 4 bases short, with 10 bases between. CDR3 length: 14 amino acids. The CDR3 loop reads CSARDAVLYNEQFF. DNA for the CDR3: TGCAGTGCTAGAGATGCGGTTTTGTACAATGAGCAGTTCTTC.

V gene TRBV9 combines with J gene TRBJ2-7, with D possibly matching TRBD1 (6 bases). V lost 0 bases and J lost 7, with 14 bases in between. The CDR3 runs 14 residues. The germline V gene has CDR1 SGDLS and CDR2 YYNGEE. The chain's CDR3 is CASSVASQGREQYF. The CDR3 DNA follows: TGTGCCAGCAGCGTAGCTAGTCAGGGGAGAGAGCAGTACTTC.

This clone was detected many times. Just one base apart from a much larger clone, this may be a read error. J is TRBJ2-3 and V is TRBV7-9; no clear D gene. Germline assignment: CDR1 SEHNR and CDR2 FQNEAQ (reference sequence). V gave up 3 bases and J gave up 8 bases, with 6 bases separating them. The CDR3 totals 11 residues. This chain's CDR3 is CASSLAGTQYF. The DNA for the CDR3 is TGTGCCAGCAGCTTGGCCGGTACGCAGTATTTT.

J is TRBJ2-7 and V is TRBV11-2; possibly TRBD1 for D (6 bases). Germline lookup yields CDR1 SGHAT and CDR2 FQNNGV. V was shortened by 4 bases and J by 7 bases, with 14 bases between the two germline ends. This CDR3 is built from 13 residues. CDR3 bases: TGTGCCAGCAGCTCCGGGACACTTTTTGAGCAGTACTTC. Translation gives CASSSGTLFEQYF. The complete variable domain, with remaining parts taken from reference TRBV11-2 and TRBJ2-7, reads EAGVAQSPRYKIIEKRQSVAFWCNPISGHATLYWYQQILGQGPKLLIQFQNNGVVDDSQLPKDRFSAERLKGVDSTLKIQPAKLEDSAVYLCASSSGTLFEQYFGPGTRLTVT.

The chain employs TRBV6-2 or TRBV6-3 and TRBJ1-5; tentatively, D is TRBD1 (5 bases). V lost 2 bases to trimming and J lost 13 bases, with 12 bases between them. The germline gives CDR1 MNHEY, CDR2 SVGEGT. The CDR3 spans 12 residues. CDR3 nucleotides: TGTGCCAGCAGTTACAGGGGTGGCGATCAGCATTTT. Translated: CASSYRGGDQHF.

CDR3 coding DNA: TGCGCCAGCAGCCCCGGACAGGGTTTCGGTTATGGCTACACCTTC. Encoded protein: CASSPGQGFGYGYTF. J is TRBJ1-2 and V is TRBV5-1, with 8 bases that match TRBD1. Germline CDR1 is SGHRS and CDR2 is YFSETQ. With 4 bases clipped from V and 5 bases from J, the junction kept 10 bases outside the gene matches. The CDR3 is made up of 15 amino acids.

The gene calls are TRBV6-1 and TRBJ1-5, with TRBD1 identical over 8 bases. Germline V gives CDR1 MNHNS, CDR2 SASEGT. V lost 6 bases, J lost 0 bases, and 4 bases stayed unmatched. The CDR3 length is 15 residues. CDR3 coding DNA: TGTGCCAGCAGGGAGACAGGGGATAGCAATCAGCCCCAGCATTTT. Protein product: CASRETGDSNQPQHF.

The chain carries TRBV2 and TRBJ2-3; TRBD2 agrees at 15 bases. Germline V gives CDR1 SNHLY, CDR2 FYNNEI. CDR3 length equals 16 residues. With V trimmed by 6 bases and J by 3 bases, 4 bases remained unmatched. This CDR3 is CASRLGLAGGTDTQYF. CDR3 coding DNA: TGTGCCAGCAGGCTCGGACTAGCGGGAGGGACAGATACGCAGTATTTT. The variable domain in full, with the rest retrieved from reference TRBV2 and TRBJ2-3, is EPEVTQTPSHQVTQMGQEVILRCVPISNHLYFYWYRQILGQKVEFLVSFYNNEISEKSEIFDDQFSVERPDGSNFTLKIRSTKLEDSAMYFCASRLGLAGGTDTQYFGPGTRLTVL.

This chain joins TRBV2 and TRBJ1-6; 9 positions agree with TRBD1. Trimming at V came to 3 bases and at J to 8 bases, leaving 5 bases not matched to a gene. Germline CDR1 and CDR2: SNHLY and FYNNEI. The length of the CDR3 is 15 residues. The CDR3 DNA is TGTGCCAGCAGTGATGGGACAGGGAGCCATTCACCCCTCCACTTT. Translation: CASSDGTGSHSPLHF.

Judged by abundance, this clone is medium-sized. The chain is built from TRBV6-1 and TRBJ2-7, with no clear D. CDR3 length equals 14 residues. V was shortened by 3 bases and J by 2 bases, with 11 bases between the two germline ends. The germline V gene encodes CDR1 MNHNS and CDR2 SASEGT. The chain's CDR3 is CASSDPTAPYEQYF. The CDR3 coding sequence is TGTGCCAGCAGTGACCCGACGGCACCCTACGAGCAGTACTTC.

J is TRBJ2-7 and V is TRBV28; 14 bases agree with TRBD2. This CDR3 has 15 residues. The germline CDR1 and CDR2 sequences are MDHEN and SYDVKM. J lost 4 bases, V lost 7 bases, and 6 bases had no gene match. CDR3 loop: CASTSGTSGSYEQYF. CDR3 in DNA: TGTGCCAGCACATCAGGGACTAGCGGGAGTTACGAGCAGTACTTC.